Detailed here is one T cell receptor beta chain. The source of the sample is a study of Ad26.COV2.S vaccination and SARS-CoV-2 variants. Generated by immunoSEQ multiplex PCR, the TCRdb table keeps only in-frame clones and is missing some. The profile shows 510,000 or so clones, around 90% of them singletons. Per the germline V gene, CDR1 is LGHNA and CDR2 is YNFKEQ. V shed 0 bases and J shed 3 bases, with 12 bases lying between them. The CDR3 length is 15 residues. Treatment denoted: around 19 received Ad26.COV2.S at low or high dose, single or two shots; roughly five received placebo; per-sample allocation not given. Sampling was done on day 63 after the first vaccine or placebo injection.

Sample: peripheral blood, taken in a trial of Ad26.COV2.S vaccine versus placebo. This chain connects TRBV4-2 to TRBJ2-7, with D perhaps matching TRBD1 (5 bases). This receptor was obtained from a person between 18 and 59 years old who received the Ad26.COV2.S COVID-19 vaccine or a placebo. CDR3 region: CASSQDFGQDYEQYF. The CDR3 coding sequence is TGTGCCAGCAGCCAAGATTTTGGACAAGACTACGAGCAGTACTTC.